This T cell receptor beta chain originates from a study of T cells in Graves' hyperthyroidism and ophthalmopathy. Background on the study: Blood was drawn when the patient was first diagnosed and still untreated. General observations from the study: Also found in blood were most expanded thyroid clonotypes above 0.001.

As to this clonotype: Its cognate antigen is unknown.

It was RNA transcripts that yielded the amplified TCR beta CDR3 regions. The HTBI primer set was used in a first-round RT-PCR of the TCR CDR3. MiXCR, run by TCRdb on the multiplex PCR reads, gives a single entry per CDR3 protein. The sample includes about 290,000 distinct CDR3 sequences, about 15% seen only once; the top ten take 30%. The CDR3 covers 11 residues. V was cut by 6 bases and J by 5 bases, with 8 bases left in between. Germline CDR1 and CDR2: LNHDA and SQIVND (reference sequence). Uncontrolled infection, other autoimmune disease, pregnancy or lactation disqualified patients from enrolment.

This TCR derives from a woman in her forties or fifties with Graves' hyperthyroidism that later progressed to Graves' ophthalmopathy. Sample: blood. This rearrangement joins TRBV19 to TRBJ2-7; D is unclear. The CDR3 spells CASSSPNEQYF. CDR3 bases: TGTGCCAGTAGCTCTCCCAACGAGCAGTACTTC.